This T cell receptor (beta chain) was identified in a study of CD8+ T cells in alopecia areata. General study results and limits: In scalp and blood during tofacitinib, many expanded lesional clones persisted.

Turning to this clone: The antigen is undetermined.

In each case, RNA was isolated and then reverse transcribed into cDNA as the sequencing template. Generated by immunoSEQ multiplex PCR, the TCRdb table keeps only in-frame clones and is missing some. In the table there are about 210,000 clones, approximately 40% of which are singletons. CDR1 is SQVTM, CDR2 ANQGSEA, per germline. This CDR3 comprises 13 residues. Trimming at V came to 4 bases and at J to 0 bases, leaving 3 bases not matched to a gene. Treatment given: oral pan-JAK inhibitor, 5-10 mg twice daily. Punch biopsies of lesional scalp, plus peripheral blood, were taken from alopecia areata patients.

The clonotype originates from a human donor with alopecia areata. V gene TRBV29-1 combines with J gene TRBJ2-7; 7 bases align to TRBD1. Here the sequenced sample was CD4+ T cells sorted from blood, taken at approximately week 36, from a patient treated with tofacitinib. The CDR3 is CSVGDRASYEQYF. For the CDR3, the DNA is TGCAGCGTTGGGGACAGAGCCTCCTACGAGCAGTACTTC.